A single T cell receptor beta chain is shown here with its context. This sample is drawn from a study of blood T cell repertoires in COVID-19. Germline values: CDR1 SGHRS, CDR2 YFSETQ. The CDR3 extends over 14 amino acids. V was pared by 0 bases and J by 8 bases, with 12 bases between. The protocol was immunoSEQ multiplex PCR, while the TCRdb copy is restricted to in-frame clones and leaves out a portion. The sample has about 260,000 clones; roughly 90% are singletons. The TCR originated in a middle-aged man who had been exposed to COVID-19. The chain has TRBV5-1 and TRBJ2-1; D is unresolved. The specimen sequenced was PBMCs or T cells enriched from blood (not recorded which). The CDR3 DNA follows: TGCGCCAGCAGCTTGGGCGTGCAAAGTTATGAGCAGTTCTTC. As protein: CASSLGVQSYEQFF. Full variable domain (outside the CDR3, taken from reference TRBV5-1 and TRBJ2-1): KAGVTQTPRYLIKTRGQQVTLSCSPISGHRSVSWYQQTPGQGLQFLFEYFSETQRNKGNFPGRFSGRQFSNSRSEMNVSTLELGDSALYLCASSLGVQSYEQFFGPGTRLTVL.